Detailed here is one T cell receptor beta chain. Its antigen is unknown. Germline V gene data show CDR1 as LGHDT and CDR2 as YNNKEL (reference sequence). The CDR3 covers 16 residues. Trimming removed 4 bases from V and 2 bases from J, with 16 bases in between. MiXCR, applied by TCRdb to the 5' RACE reads, yields one record per CDR3 protein. Among 120,000 to 150,000 distinct CDR3 sequences listed, roughly 19% were seen once. This sample stems from a study of T-cell memory formation after mild COVID-19. Study-wide findings and caveats: Day 15 to 85 contracting clones showed balanced CD4/CD8; day 15 to 37 expanders favored CD4+.

The sequence was obtained from an adult woman who had mild COVID-19 (a few samples of this study predate the infection). Cell type and time point are not known. Input material: PBMCs or a T cell subset sorted from them (not recorded which). This sequence joins TRBV3-1 and TRBJ2-3; D not resolved. CDR3 DNA: TGTGCCAGCAGCCCGTTTCGGCAGGAACTCACAGATACGCAGTATTTT. Protein sequence: CASSPFRQELTDTQYF.